The 7 T cell receptor beta chains in this list originate from one sample, sequenced in a study of blood T cell repertoires in COVID-19. Produced via immunoSEQ multiplex PCR; TCRdb's table is partial and in-frame only. The sample holds approximately 25,000 clones, 80% to 90% seen once. The sequenced material came from peripheral blood. The source of these receptors is a woman in her 70s with COVID-19, enrolled during active disease.

This rearrangement joins TRBV4-2 to TRBJ1-2; 8 bases fit TRBD1. Trimming at V came to 0 bases and at J to 7 bases, leaving 10 bases not matched to a gene. This CDR3 region has 16 residues. Germline V gene lookup returns CDR1 LGHNA and CDR2 YNFKEQ. CDR3 protein: CASSQDDRGSSRGYTF. The CDR3 DNA sequence: TGTGCCAGCAGCCAAGATGACAGGGGCTCTTCCCGTGGCTACACCTTC.

The rearrangement links TRBV15 to TRBJ1-2; a possible D gene is TRBD1 (6 bases). Per germline, CDR1 LNHNV and CDR2 YYDKDF (reference sequence). V lost 3 bases and J 4 bases, leaving 12 bases between the germline ends. The CDR3 loop spans 14 amino acids. The CDR3 spells CATSSHRVGYGYTF. For the CDR3, the DNA is TGTGCCACCAGCAGTCACAGGGTTGGCTATGGCTACACCTTC. The full variable domain, its missing parts supplied by reference TRBV15 and TRBJ1-2, is DAMVIQNPRYQVTQFGKPVTLSCSQTLNHNVMYWYQQKSSQAPKLLFHYYDKDFNNEADTPDNFQSRRPNTSFCFLDIRSPGLGDTAMYLCATSSHRVGYGYTFGSGTRLTVV.

V gene TRBV5-1 combines with J gene TRBJ1-1; TRBD1 is a possible D gene (5 bases). The CDR3 sequence is 16 residues long. The ends were cut back, 0 bases at V and 3 bases at J, with 15 bases in the middle. Germline CDR1 and CDR2: SGHRS and YFSETQ. The CDR3 is CASSLEGAPSHTEAFF. As DNA, the CDR3 is TGCGCCAGCAGCTTGGAAGGGGCGCCCTCCCACACTGAAGCTTTCTTT.

This sequence joins TRBV12-3 or TRBV12-4 and TRBJ1-2, with D possibly being TRBD1 (5 bases). The germline V and J ends were trimmed by 3 bases and 4 bases, with 9 bases remaining between them. CDR3 length: 13 residues. CDR3 in amino acids: CASSLGQTYGYTF. The DNA of the CDR3 is TGTGCCAGCAGTTTGGGGCAGACCTATGGCTACACCTTC.

The genes are TRBV2 and TRBJ2-3; TRBD2 matches 7 bases. Germline CDR1 and CDR2: SNHLY and FYNNEI. Germline trimming cut 1 base from V and 0 bases from J; bases unmatched to any gene: 1. This CDR3 is 15 amino acids long. CDR3 loop: CASSEGSGSTDTQYF. The CDR3 DNA follows: TGTGCCAGCAGTGAAGGTAGCGGGAGCACAGATACGCAGTATTTT.

This clone was counted between two and nine times. Other DNA sequences within the sample encode an identical CDR3. The V call is TRBV5-1, the J call TRBJ1-1; TRBD1 aligns across 9 bases. Looked up from germline, CDR1 is SGHRS and CDR2 is YFSETQ. The CDR3 is 14 amino acids. The trim removed 4 bases at V and 1 base at J, leaving 2 bases unmatched. The CDR3 bases are TGCGCCAGCAGCAGGGGACAGGGGAACACTGAAGCTTTCTTT. It yields the protein CASSRGQGNTEAFF.

This clone appeared a few times. This chain links TRBV4-1 with TRBJ1-5; TRBD1 is a possible D gene (5 bases). V gave up 0 bases and J gave up 6 bases, with 21 bases separating them. The length of the CDR3 is 18 residues. Germline CDR1 MGHRA, CDR2 YSYEKL. CDR3 protein: CASSQDGSRADSGQPQHF. The DNA of the CDR3 is TGCGCCAGCAGCCAAGACGGGTCCAGGGCGGATAGTGGTCAGCCCCAGCATTTT.